What follows describes a single TCR beta chain. Its antigen target is currently unknown. Within one base of it there is no much larger clone, and no base qualities were kept. The data were obtained in a study of neoadjuvant anti-PD-1 for oral cavity cancer (dated by TCRdb to about 2021). Describing the broader study: Patients mostly received three to four biweekly doses of nivolumab at 3 mg/kg before curative-intent surgical resection. A fourth nivolumab dose was given around day 43 to patients without progression, and definitive surgical resection was performed in those patients on days 50-56. Responders were defined as patients with complete response, partial response or stable disease by RECIST 1.1; non-responders were defined as patients with progression. The parent correlative cohort included roughly 12 patients, with an approximately 31% response rate.

The study at large found these results: The TCR analyses had only three patients in each response group, and the authors called for validation in larger cohorts. A higher pretreatment blood Treg/Th17 ratio correlated with both higher pretreatment blood TCRbeta clonality and lower post-treatment tumor TCRbeta clonality. Within PBMCs, T cell clonality (Gini index) was significantly higher in non-responders than responders after neoadjuvant nivolumab.

The sample's time point, from its label and the paper: after neoadjuvant nivolumab, at surgical resection. The patients had newly diagnosed stage II-IVA oral cavity squamous cell carcinoma and had not received any prior systemic or radiation treatment. The cohort was composed of patients with HPV-negative, locally advanced oral cavity squamous cell carcinoma. Peripheral blood mononuclear cells were analyzed directly and were not maintained or expanded in culture. Samples were obtained from a longitudinal correlative study of a single-arm phase II trial of neoadjuvant nivolumab in oral cavity squamous cell carcinoma. Genomic DNA-based TCRbeta sequencing was performed on subject-matched pre- and post-treatment PBMCs and tumors from three responders and three non-responders. Peripheral blood mononuclear cells were drawn once before nivolumab treatment and a second time after treatment, when surgery took place. The Maxwell RSC DNA from Cells kit was used to isolate genomic DNA from PBMCs.

For deep sequencing, each PBMC sample was run in six replicates, with libraries mostly built from approximately 500 ng of input genomic DNA. TCRbeta libraries were prepared with the immunoSEQ hsTCRbeta kit according to the manufacturer's instructions. The finished libraries were brought together in one pool at 2.5 to 3 nM, which was then read using an Illumina NovaSeq 6000 S4 flow cell. Regarding the original processing steps: The immunoSEQ Analyzer was used for raw data preprocessing and quality control. The analysis was restricted to productive rearrangements, with each unique CDR3 amino acid sequence defining a clonotype. Using the R package tcR, the researchers computed the Gini-Simpson index as their estimate of repertoire clonality. Student's t test was used to compare Gini indices, and Pearson correlation was used to assess associations with tumor size change. The table comes from immuneACCESS by way of TCRdb, which keeps in-frame sequences with V and J called. Part of the clones is missing from these tables; in studies checked, under half for an unresolved V gene and the rest for unknown reasons. The V and J calls and clone size are taken from that table; D and trimming were inferred from the DNA. Within this sample are about 42,000 clones, with around 79% of them counted one time only. More than 4.5% of the sample is in the top ten clones.

The germline V gene encodes CDR1 SQVTM and CDR2 ANQGSEA. The CDR3 runs 13 amino acids, cysteine and phenylalanine included. The retained sequence is limited to the CDR3, 39 bases, with the frame set at the first base. V is shortened by 3 bases, J by 6 bases, and the region joining them spans 12 bases. This sequence originates from a person between 35 and 79 years old with oral cavity squamous cell carcinoma. This specimen consisted of PBMCs, obtained after nivolumab (anti-PD-1) treatment. In this chain, TRBV29-1 is recombined with TRBJ2-1; the D gene is perhaps TRBD1 or TRBD2, as each covers 5 bases. The nucleotide sequence is TGCAGCGTTGAGACGGGGCAAAGCAATGAGCAGTTCTTC. Translated, this is CSVETGQSNEQFF.